The 16 T cell receptor beta chains below come from one sample, sequenced in a study of T cell changes during pregnancy in multiple sclerosis. The data were produced by immunoSEQ multiplex PCR, yet TCRdb's version contains in-frame clones alone and is incomplete. The table has about 40,000 clones, about 92% seen once. Source: CD8+ T cells from peripheral blood mononuclear cells, taken in the first trimester of pregnancy. Every receptor here comes from a female donor with multiple sclerosis, enrolled in a pregnancy study.

This sequence joins TRBV10-1 and TRBJ2-2; the D gene is possibly TRBD1 (5 bases). Germline V gene data show CDR1 as WNHNN and CDR2 as SYGVQD (reference sequence). CDR3 size: 14 residues. The V end lost 6 bases, the J end lost 5 bases, and 13 bases lay between the germline ends. CDR3 loop: CASRDNGGTGELFF. The CDR3 DNA sequence: TGCGCCAGCAGGGACAATGGTGGGACCGGGGAGCTGTTTTTT.

The gene calls are TRBV7-9 and TRBJ2-1; possible D gene TRBD2, 5 bases. V was pared by 5 bases and J by 9 bases, with 8 bases between. The CDR3 sequence is 11 residues long. Germline-derived CDR1 and CDR2 are SEHNR and FQNEAQ (reference sequence). CDR3 loop: CASSGGSEQFF. The DNA for the CDR3 is TGTGCCAGCAGCGGTGGGAGTGAGCAGTTCTTC.

The genes are TRBV6-1 and TRBJ2-7, with 8 nucleotides matching TRBD2. The CDR3 has 14 amino acids. After removal of 3 bases from V and 6 bases from J, the junction contained 7 bases not matched to a gene. Germline CDR1 and CDR2: MNHNS and SASEGT. CDR3: CASSEMRGAVEQYF. The CDR3 DNA sequence: TGTGCCAGCAGTGAGATGCGGGGGGCAGTCGAGCAGTACTTC.

The genes are TRBV9 and TRBJ1-1; D is ambiguous. The CDR3 is 13 amino acids. CDR1 and CDR2 (germline): SGDLS, YYNGEE. V lost 0 bases and J lost 4, with 7 bases in between. The CDR3 here is CASSVDAGTEAFF. In nucleotides, the CDR3 is TGTGCCAGCAGCGTAGACGCGGGCACTGAAGCTTTCTTT.

This rearrangement joins TRBV2 to TRBJ2-2, with D maybe TRBD1 (6 bases). The CDR3 contains 17 residues. The germline V gene has CDR1 SNHLY and CDR2 FYNNEI. Trimming removed 3 bases at V and 0 bases at J, with 14 bases between. The CDR3 DNA reads as TGTGCCAGCAGTGAGACATCGGACAGAGCGAACACCGGGGAGCTGTTTTTT. It yields the protein CASSETSDRANTGELFF.

The chain carries TRBV19 and TRBJ2-5; 11 nucleotides line up with TRBD1. J was trimmed by 4 bases and V by 3 bases; bases with no gene match: 4. Per the germline V gene, CDR1 is LNHDA and CDR2 is SQIVND (reference sequence). The CDR3 runs 15 residues. The CDR3 DNA reads as TGTGCCAGTAGTATCACCGGGACAGGGGGAGAGACCCAGTACTTC. Translating gives CASSITGTGGETQYF.

This chain links TRBV5-8 with TRBJ1-1; D ambiguous. Trimming removed 1 base at V and 1 base at J, with 8 bases between. Germline assignment: CDR1 SGHTS and CDR2 YDEGEE. The CDR3 length is 14 residues. DNA of the CDR3: TGTGCCAGCAGCTTGAGGACTTCGAACACTGAAGCTTTCTTT. Translation gives CASSLRTSNTEAFF. The full variable domain, in which reference TRBV5-8 and TRBJ1-1 provide the parts outside the CDR3, is EAGVTQSPTHLIKTRGQQATLRCSPISGHTSVYWYQQALGLGLQFLLWYDEGEERNRGNFPPRFSGRQFPNYSSELNVNALELEDSALYLCASSLRTSNTEAFFGQGTRLTVV.

The sample holds one count of this clone. The chain recombines TRBV5-1 with TRBJ2-2; 9 bases agree with TRBD2. In germline, CDR1 is SGHRS, CDR2 YFSETQ. V dropped 0 bases and J dropped 4; count of bases not matched to a gene: 1. The CDR3 consists of 15 residues. CDR3 DNA sequence: TGCGCCAGCAGCTTGGAAGCGGGGGGCACCGGGGAGCTGTTTTTT. This sequence encodes CASSLEAGGTGELFF.

On this clone: One junction end does not reproduce the germline sequence, and a read error may be involved. The genes are TRBV11-2 and TRBJ2-7, with 16 bases that match TRBD2. The CDR3 sequence is 18 residues long. CDR1 is SGHAT and CDR2 is FQNNGV in the germline V gene. The CDR3 DNA reads TGTGCCAGCAGCCTCGGGACTAGCGGGGGGGCGTCCGCCTACGAGCAGTACTTT. It codes for CASSLGTSGGASAYEQYF. The full variable domain, its missing parts supplied by reference TRBV11-2 and TRBJ2-7, is EAGVAQSPRYKIIEKRQSVAFWCNPISGHATLYWYQQILGQGPKLLIQFQNNGVVDDSQLPKDRFSAERLKGVDSTLKIQPAKLEDSAVYLCASSLGTSGGASAYEQYFGPGTRLTVT.

The genes are TRBV9 and TRBJ1-2; weak D call: TRBD1 (5 bases). Germline CDR1 and CDR2: SGDLS and YYNGEE. V lost 4 bases and J lost 3, with 16 bases in between. This CDR3 comprises 15 residues. CDR3 nucleotide sequence: TGTGCCAGCAGCCCCGATGGCAGGGTGGACTATGGCTACACCTTC. This translates into CASSPDGRVDYGYTF. The full variable domain, rest sourced from reference TRBV9 and TRBJ1-2, is DSGVTQTPKHLITATGQRVTLRCSPRSGDLSVYWYQQSLDQGLQFLIQYYNGEERAKGNILERFSAQQFPDLHSELNLSSLELGDSALYFCASSPDGRVDYGYTFGSGTRLTVV.

V gene TRBV5-6 combines with J gene TRBJ1-5; 8 bases are shared with TRBD1. The CDR3 is 15 amino acids. Germline V gene data show CDR1 as SGHDT and CDR2 as YYEEEE. The V gene end was trimmed by 4 bases and the J gene end by 1 base; junction bases not matched to a gene: 4. CDR3: CASSHGTGSNQPQHF. Written as DNA, the CDR3 is TGTGCCAGCAGCCACGGGACAGGCAGCAATCAGCCCCAGCATTTT.

As regards this clone: Other nucleotide sequences from this sample produce the same CDR3. J is TRBJ2-2 and V is TRBV6-5; D uncertain. Trimming stripped 2 bases from V and 5 bases from J, with 6 bases between. The CDR3 totals 13 residues. The germline gives CDR1 MNHEY, CDR2 SVGAGI. The CDR3 sequence: CASSYSSTGELFF. The CDR3 DNA follows: TGTGCCAGCAGTTACAGCTCTACCGGGGAGCTGTTTTTT.

Only a few counts were recorded for this clone. J is TRBJ1-1 and V is TRBV4-1; D is unresolved. Germline loops: CDR1 MGHRA, CDR2 YSYEKL. There are 14 residues in the CDR3. The V gene lost 0 bases and the J gene lost 5 bases, with 10 bases spanning the gap. Written as DNA, the CDR3 is TGCGCCAGCAGCCAAGATATCGGAGGGACTGAAGCTTTCTTT. Translated: CASSQDIGGTEAFF.

The rearrangement joins TRBV19 to TRBJ1-4; no reliable D call. The CDR3 sequence is 17 residues long. Germline V gene data show CDR1 as LNHDA and CDR2 as SQIVND (reference sequence). V was shortened by 0 bases and J by 5 bases, with 16 bases between the two germline ends. The CDR3 here is CASSIDSARALNEKLFF. The DNA for the CDR3 is TGTGCCAGTAGTATAGATTCGGCGCGGGCCTTGAATGAAAAACTGTTTTTT. The full variable domain, its missing parts supplied by reference TRBV19 and TRBJ1-4, is DGGITQSPKYLFRKEGQNVTLSCEQNLNHDAMYWYRQDPGQGLRLIYYSQIVNDFQKGDIAEGYSVSREKKESFPLTVTSAQKNPTAFYLCASSIDSARALNEKLFFGSGTQLSVL.

The gene calls are TRBV2 and TRBJ2-2; tentative D call: TRBD2 (6 bases). The length of the CDR3 is 11 residues. CDR1 and CDR2 (germline): SNHLY, FYNNEI. Trimming removed 8 bases at V and 9 bases at J, with 10 bases between. The CDR3 DNA reads TGTGCCAGCGCTGGGGGGTGGGAGCTGTTTTTT. The encoded protein is CASAGGWELFF.

This chain links TRBV27 with TRBJ2-1; maybe TRBD1 (5 bases). The V and J ends lost 3 bases and 4 bases respectively, with 7 bases between them. There are 13 residues in the CDR3. CDR1 MNHEY and CDR2 SMNVEV come from the germline V gene (reference sequence). CDR3 nucleotides: TGTGCCAGCAGTTTGGACACGTACAATGAGCAGTTCTTC. This encodes CASSLDTYNEQFF.